The clone carrying this T cell receptor (beta chain) was observed once. V lost 4 bases and J lost 2, with 13 bases in between. The CDR3 consists of 14 residues. Per germline, CDR1 SGHRS and CDR2 YFSETQ. This specimen comes from a study of cytomegalovirus exposure and HLA in healthy donors. In the PCR, 60 Vbeta and 13 Jbeta primers were used. Generated by immunoSEQ multiplex PCR, the TCRdb table keeps only in-frame clones and is missing some. The data hold 150,000 or so clones, with roughly 80% observed a single time. This clonotype originated in a male donor in good health and CMV-seropositive. Sequencing was done on a sample of PBMCs. J is TRBJ2-7 and V is TRBV5-1; maybe TRBD1 (5 bases). CDR3 DNA sequence: TGCGCCAGCAGCGGGCAGGGTCCCGCCTACGAGCAGTACTTC. This codes for CASSGQGPAYEQYF. Variable domain in full (rest from reference TRBV5-1 and TRBJ2-7): KAGVTQTPRYLIKTRGQQVTLSCSPISGHRSVSWYQQTPGQGLQFLFEYFSETQRNKGNFPGRFSGRQFSNSRSEMNVSTLELGDSALYLCASSGQGPAYEQYFGPGTRLTVT.